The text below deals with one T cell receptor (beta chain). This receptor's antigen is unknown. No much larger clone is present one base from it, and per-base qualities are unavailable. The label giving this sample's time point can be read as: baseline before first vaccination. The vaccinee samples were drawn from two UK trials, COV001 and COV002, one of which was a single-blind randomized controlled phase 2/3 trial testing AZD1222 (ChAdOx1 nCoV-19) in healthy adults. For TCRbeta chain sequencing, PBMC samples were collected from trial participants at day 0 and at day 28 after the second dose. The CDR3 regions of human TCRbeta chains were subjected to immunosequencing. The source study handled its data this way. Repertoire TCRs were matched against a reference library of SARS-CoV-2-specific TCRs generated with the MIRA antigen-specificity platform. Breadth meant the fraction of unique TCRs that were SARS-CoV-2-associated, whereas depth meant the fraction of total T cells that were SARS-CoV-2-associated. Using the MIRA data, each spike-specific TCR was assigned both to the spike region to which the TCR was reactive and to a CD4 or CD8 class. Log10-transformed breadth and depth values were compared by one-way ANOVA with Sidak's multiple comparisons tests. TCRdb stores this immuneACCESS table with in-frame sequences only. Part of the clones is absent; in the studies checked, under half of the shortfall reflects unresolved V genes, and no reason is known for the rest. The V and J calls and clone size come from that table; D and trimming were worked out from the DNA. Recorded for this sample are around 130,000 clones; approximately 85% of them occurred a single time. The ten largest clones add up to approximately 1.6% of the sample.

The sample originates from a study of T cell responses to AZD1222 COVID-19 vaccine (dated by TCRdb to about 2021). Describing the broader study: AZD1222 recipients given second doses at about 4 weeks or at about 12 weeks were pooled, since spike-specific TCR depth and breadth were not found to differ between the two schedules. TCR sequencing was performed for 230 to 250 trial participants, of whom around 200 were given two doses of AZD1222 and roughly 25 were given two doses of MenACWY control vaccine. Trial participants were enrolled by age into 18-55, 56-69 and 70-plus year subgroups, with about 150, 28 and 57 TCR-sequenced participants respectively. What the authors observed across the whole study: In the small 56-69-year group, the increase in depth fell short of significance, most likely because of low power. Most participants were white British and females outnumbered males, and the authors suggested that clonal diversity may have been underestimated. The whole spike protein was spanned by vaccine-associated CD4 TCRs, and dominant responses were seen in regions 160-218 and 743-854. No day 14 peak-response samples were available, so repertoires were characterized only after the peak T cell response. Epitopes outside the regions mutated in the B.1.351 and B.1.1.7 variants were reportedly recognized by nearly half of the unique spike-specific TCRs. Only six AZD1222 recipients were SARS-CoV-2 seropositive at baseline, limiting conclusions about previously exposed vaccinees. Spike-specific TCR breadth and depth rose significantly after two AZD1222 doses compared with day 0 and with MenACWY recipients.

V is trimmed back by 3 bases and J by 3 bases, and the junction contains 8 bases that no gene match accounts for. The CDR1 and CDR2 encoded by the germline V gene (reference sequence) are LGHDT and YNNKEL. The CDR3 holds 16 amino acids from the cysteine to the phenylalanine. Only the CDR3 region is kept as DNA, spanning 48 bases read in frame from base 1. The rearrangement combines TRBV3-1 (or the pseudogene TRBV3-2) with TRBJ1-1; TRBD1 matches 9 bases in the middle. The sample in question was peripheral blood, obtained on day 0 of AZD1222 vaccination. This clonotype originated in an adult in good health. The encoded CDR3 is CASSQVRNRGHTEAFF. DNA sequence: TGTGCCAGCAGCCAGGTTCGGAACAGGGGGCACACTGAAGCTTTCTTT.